These 21 T cell receptor beta chains came from one sample sequenced in a study (dated by TCRdb to between 2021 and 2022). Libraries came from the immunoSEQ multiplex PCR assay. The table was pulled from immuneACCESS by TCRdb, which kept in-frame rearrangements only. Such tables lose some clones; where checked, under half of the loss comes from unresolved V genes, and the rest has no known cause. This sample holds 68,000 or so clones; around 93% were observed only once. Jointly, the top ten make up 4% to 5% of the sample. The sequenced sample was PBMCs. The receptors stem from a man aged 35-49 years with rheumatoid arthritis.

This chain connects TRBV6-6 to TRBJ1-5; no clear D. V was pared by 2 bases and J by 4 bases, with 12 bases between. The germline V gene has CDR1 MNHNY and CDR2 SVGAGI (reference sequence). CDR3 length: 15 amino acids. The CDR3 nucleotides are TGTGCCAGCAGTTACGCCGGACGAACAAATCAGCCCCAGCATTTT. It specifies CASSYAGRTNQPQHF.

This chain uses TRBV19 with TRBJ2-1; TRBD1 matches at 7 bases. V lost 4 bases and J lost 7; bases outside the gene matches: 13. From germline, CDR1 is LNHDA and CDR2 SQIVND (reference sequence). The CDR3 totals 16 residues. The CDR3 nucleotides read TGTGCCAGTAGTAAGGGTGTAGGGGGCTGGGTGAATGAGCAGTTCTTC. It yields the protein CASSKGVGGWVNEQFF.

V is TRBV19 and J is TRBJ2-7; no definite D call. The CDR3 sequence is 14 residues long. V shed 9 bases and J shed 2 bases, with 17 bases lying between them. Per germline, CDR1 LNHDA and CDR2 SQIVND (reference sequence). The CDR3 reads CASSKSAVTYEQYF. In DNA form, the CDR3 reads TGTGCCAGCTCCAAATCGGCTGTTACCTACGAGCAGTACTTC. The full variable domain, completed using reference TRBV19 and TRBJ2-7, is DGGITQSPKYLFRKEGQNVTLSCEQNLNHDAMYWYRQDPGQGLRLIYYSQIVNDFQKGDIAEGYSVSREKKESFPLTVTSAQKNPTAFYLCASSKSAVTYEQYFGPGTRLTVT.

The chain has TRBV7-2 and TRBJ2-3, with no clear D. Between the trimmed V and J ends, which lost 4 bases and 2 bases, there was a span of 7 bases. CDR1 is SGHTA, CDR2 FQGNSA, per germline. The CDR3 is 13 residues long. The CDR3 DNA reads TGTGCCAGCAGCTCGAGGTACACAGATACGCAGTATTTT. Its translation is CASSSRYTDTQYF. Drawing the rest from reference TRBV7-2 and TRBJ2-3, the complete variable domain is GAGVSQSPSNKVTEKGKDVELRCDPISGHTALYWYRQSLGQGLEFLIYFQGNSAPDKSGLPSDRFSAERTGGSVSTLTIQRTQQEDSAVYLCASSSRYTDTQYFGPGTRLTVL.

The chain is built from TRBV28 and TRBJ2-3; no definite D call. V was cut by 7 bases and J by 5 bases, with 13 bases left in between. Germline assignment: CDR1 MDHEN and CDR2 SYDVKM. The CDR3 loop spans 13 amino acids. CDR3: CASKDRTIDTQYF. In DNA, the CDR3 is TGTGCCAGCAAGGACCGGACCATAGATACGCAGTATTTT.

V usage is TRBV7-9 and J usage is TRBJ1-1; TRBD1 matches 8 bases. V shed 6 bases and J 4 bases; nucleotides not matched to a gene: 7. The CDR3 is 14 residues long. Germline assignment: CDR1 SEHNR and CDR2 FQNEAQ (reference sequence). CDR3: CASSPDRGGTEAFF. For the CDR3, the DNA is TGTGCCAGCAGTCCAGACAGGGGCGGCACTGAAGCTTTCTTT.

This chain links TRBV10-3 with TRBJ2-4; 13 positions match TRBD2. The J segment lost 6 bases and the V segment lost 2 bases, leaving 10 bases of the junction unmatched. The CDR3 loop spans 18 amino acids. Germline assignment: CDR1 ENHRY and CDR2 SYGVKD. The CDR3 DNA reads as TGTGCCATCAGTGAGACGGGACTAGCGGGAAAGGAGGTAAACATTCAGTACTTC. It translates to CAISETGLAGKEVNIQYF.

V and J are TRBV6-6 and TRBJ1-1; 7 bases agree with TRBD1. Germline V gives CDR1 MNHNY, CDR2 SVGAGI (reference sequence). This CDR3 has 13 residues. V gave up 6 bases and J gave up 5 bases; unmatched junction bases: 6. As DNA, the CDR3 is TGTGCCAGCAGCAGGGGGGGGGCTACTGAAGCTTTCTTT. Protein: CASSRGGATEAFF.

V usage is TRBV2 and J usage is TRBJ1-5, with 7 bases aligning to TRBD1. The CDR3 sequence is 15 residues long. Germline values: CDR1 SNHLY, CDR2 FYNNEI. Trimming removed 4 bases from V and 2 bases from J; junction bases left unmatched: 5. The CDR3 DNA follows: TGTGCCAGCAGTGCACAGGGGACGGGCAATCAGCCCCAGCATTTT. Translation gives CASSAQGTGNQPQHF.

The chain joins TRBV19 to TRBJ1-1; possibly TRBD1 for D (6 bases). Trimming took off 4 bases at V and 1 base at J, with 25 bases between the two ends. The CDR3 covers 19 residues. Germline V CDR1 and CDR2: LNHDA, SQIVND (reference sequence). As DNA, the CDR3 is TGTGCCAGTAGTACACTCACGCGGACAGCGATGACCCCGAACACTGAAGCTTTCTTT. Protein: CASSTLTRTAMTPNTEAFF.

This rearrangement joins TRBV20-1 to TRBJ2-7, with D possibly matching TRBD2 (5 bases). V was clipped by 3 bases and J by 5 bases, with 14 bases between them. CDR3 length equals 13 residues. Germline V gene data show CDR1 as DFQATT and CDR2 as SNEGSKA (reference sequence). CDR3 in amino acids: CSASGFPRDEQYF. CDR3 bases: TGCAGTGCTAGTGGCTTCCCGAGGGACGAGCAGTACTTC.

The V and J genes are TRBV6-2 or TRBV6-3 and TRBJ2-1, with 13 bases matching TRBD2. The CDR3 has 14 residues. Germline CDR1 MNHEY, CDR2 SVGEGT. V lost 4 bases and J lost 9; bases outside the gene matches: 3. In DNA, the CDR3 is TGTGCCAGCAGTTGGACTAGCGGGGGTAGTGAGCAGTTCTTC. Translating it yields CASSWTSGGSEQFF.

V usage is TRBV30 and J usage is TRBJ1-1, with 9 nucleotides matching TRBD1. The CDR3 is 17 residues long. Germline values: CDR1 GTSNPN, CDR2 SVGIG (reference sequence). Trimming at V came to 1 base and at J to 3 bases, leaving 12 bases not matched to a gene. Here the CDR3 reads CAWSAANRGPSDTEAFF. CDR3 in DNA: TGTGCCTGGAGTGCGGCAAACAGGGGGCCTTCAGACACTGAAGCTTTCTTT.

The V call is TRBV3-1 (or the pseudogene TRBV3-2), the J call TRBJ2-7; 9 bases map to TRBD1. The CDR3 is 14 residues long. The ends lost 4 bases at V and 6 bases at J; junction bases unmatched: 7. Germline V gene data show CDR1 as LGHDT and CDR2 as YNNKEL (reference sequence). CDR3 region: CASSLTGTGLEQYF. Here the CDR3 DNA reads TGTGCCAGCAGCCTTACCGGGACAGGGCTCGAGCAGTACTTC.

The gene calls are TRBV5-8 and TRBJ2-5, with D perhaps TRBD1 (5 bases). There are 13 residues in the CDR3. CDR1 and CDR2 (germline): SGHTS, YDEGEE. The V end was cut by 0 bases, the J end by 4 bases, with 7 bases between. The CDR3 nucleotides are TGTGCCAGCAGCTTGGGACAGAGAGAGACCCAGTACTTC. This encodes CASSLGQRETQYF.

The V gene is TRBV5-6, the J gene TRBJ2-1, with 7 bases matching TRBD1. The CDR3 is made up of 16 amino acids. CDR1 is SGHDT and CDR2 is YYEEEE in the germline V gene. V dropped 2 bases and J dropped 2; count of bases not matched to a gene: 7. The CDR3 loop is CASSLTGQATYNEQFF. CDR3 bases: TGTGCCAGCAGCTTAACAGGACAGGCGACCTACAATGAGCAGTTCTTC.

This clone was detected once. The chain joins TRBV28 to TRBJ1-6; 7 nucleotides line up with TRBD1. The CDR3 extends over 16 amino acids. The germline gives CDR1 MDHEN, CDR2 SYDVKM. V lost 7 bases to trimming and J lost 3 bases; unmatched junction nucleotides: 9. The CDR3 sequence is CASTQTGSVYNSPLHF. For the CDR3, the DNA is TGTGCCAGCACCCAGACAGGGAGCGTCTATAATTCACCCCTCCACTTT.

The V gene is TRBV30, the J gene TRBJ1-6; D perhaps matches TRBD1 (5 bases). From germline, CDR1 is GTSNPN and CDR2 SVGIG (reference sequence). V lost 1 base and J 7 bases, leaving 11 bases between the germline ends. The CDR3 totals 14 residues. The CDR3 reads CAWSAGQFNSPLHF. The DNA of the CDR3 is TGTGCCTGGAGTGCTGGACAATTCAATTCACCCCTCCACTTT. The whole variable domain, remainder taken from reference TRBV30 and TRBJ1-6, is SQTIHQWPATLVQPVGSPLSLECTVEGTSNPNLYWYRQAAGRGLQLLFYSVGIGQISSEVPQNLSASRPQDRQFILSSKKLLLSDSGFYLCAWSAGQFNSPLHFGNGTRLTVT.

For the CDR3, the DNA is TGTGCCAGCAGCCTCGGGGGGATGAACACTGAAGCTTTCTTT. Translation gives CASSLGGMNTEAFF. The chain has TRBV7-9 and TRBJ1-1, with D possibly TRBD1 on 5 matching bases. Germline assignment: CDR1 SEHNR and CDR2 FQNEAQ (reference sequence). V was cut by 5 bases and J by 0 bases, with 10 bases left in between. This CDR3 region has 14 residues.

The genes are TRBV27 and TRBJ2-3; TRBD1 matches at 7 bases. The CDR3 length is 15 residues. In germline, CDR1 is MNHEY, CDR2 SMNVEV (reference sequence). V lost 8 bases to trimming and J lost 0 bases; unmatched junction nucleotides: 8. The CDR3 nucleotides are TGTGCCAGCGGCCCGGGACAGCCCAGCACAGATACGCAGTATTTT. Translated: CASGPGQPSTDTQYF.

The chain joins TRBV4-1 to TRBJ1-1; D unclear. The length of the CDR3 is 13 residues. The germline V gene has CDR1 MGHRA and CDR2 YSYEKL. V shed 6 bases and J shed 10 bases, with 18 bases lying between them. CDR3 protein: CASSPMERLVAFF. The CDR3, as DNA: TGCGCCAGCAGTCCAATGGAGAGGTTGGTAGCTTTCTTT.